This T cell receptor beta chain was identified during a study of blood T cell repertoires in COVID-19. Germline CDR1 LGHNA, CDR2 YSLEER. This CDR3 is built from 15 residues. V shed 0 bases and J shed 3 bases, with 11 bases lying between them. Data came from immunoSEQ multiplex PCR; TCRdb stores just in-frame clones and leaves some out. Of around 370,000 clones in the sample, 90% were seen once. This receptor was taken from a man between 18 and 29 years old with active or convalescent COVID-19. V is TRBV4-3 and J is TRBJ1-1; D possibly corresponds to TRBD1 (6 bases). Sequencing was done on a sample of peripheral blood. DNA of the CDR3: TGCGCCAGCAGCCAAGAAACCGGGACATACACTGAAGCTTTCTTT. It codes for CASSQETGTYTEAFF.